These 5 T cell receptor beta chains share one sample of origin, sequenced in a study of siplizumab effects on memory and regulatory T cells. Assay: immunoSEQ multiplex PCR; the TCRdb copy retains only in-frame clones and omits some. Of 57,000 or so clones in the sample, 85% to 95% were seen once. Sequenced material: CD8+ T cells sorted from blood. These receptors originate from a human donor in good health.

The DNA for the CDR3 is TGTGCCAGCAGCCAAGAGGTAGGCGGGGACTATGGCTACACCTTC. Translation: CASSQEVGGDYGYTF. V gene TRBV4-2 combines with J gene TRBJ1-2; D not resolved. V was clipped by 0 bases and J by 3 bases, with 11 bases between them. Germline CDR1 LGHNA, CDR2 YNFKEQ. CDR3 length: 15 amino acids.

This clone was seen only once. V and J are TRBV27 and TRBJ2-3, with no clear D. CDR1 and CDR2 (germline): MNHEY, SMNVEV (reference sequence). The CDR3 runs to 12 residues. V shed 8 bases and J shed 0 bases, with 6 bases lying between them. CDR3 in amino acids: CASGSSTDTQYF. As DNA, the CDR3 is TGTGCCAGCGGATCTAGCACAGATACGCAGTATTTT.

This clone was counted once. V gene TRBV6-1 combines with J gene TRBJ2-7; 11 nucleotides agree with TRBD1. The CDR3 spans 14 residues. Germline trimming cut 8 bases from V and 3 bases from J; bases unmatched to any gene: 6. CDR1 is MNHNS, CDR2 SASEGT, per germline. In DNA, the CDR3 is TGTGCCAGCCCGGGACAGGGGGGACACTACGAGCAGTACTTC. Translation gives CASPGQGGHYEQYF.

The chain links TRBV4-2 to TRBJ2-1; D is uncertain. The CDR3 runs to 16 residues. The V end lost 4 bases, the J end lost 0 bases, and 13 bases lay between the germline ends. Looked up from germline, CDR1 is LGHNA and CDR2 is YNFKEQ. The CDR3 sequence is CASSPHSLSSYNEQFF. The CDR3 DNA sequence: TGTGCCAGCAGCCCCCACTCTTTGAGCTCCTACAATGAGCAGTTCTTC.

Comments on this clone: Additional DNA sequences in this sample encode the identical CDR3. This chain connects TRBV9 to TRBJ2-2; perhaps TRBD2 as D (6 bases). V lost 0 bases, J lost 0 bases, and 6 bases lay in between. This CDR3 comprises 15 residues. Germline CDR1 SGDLS, CDR2 YYNGEE. The CDR3 sequence: CASSVGGANTGELFF. For the CDR3, the DNA is TGTGCCAGCAGCGTAGGCGGGGCGAACACCGGGGAGCTGTTTTTT.